These 9 T cell receptor beta chains came from one sample sequenced in a study of blood T cells in healthy people across ages. Next came a second PCR, run for about 7 to 11 cycles, which used a sample-barcoded 5' primer along with a J-beta primer mix. TCRdb recomputed calls from the 5' RACE reads with MiXCR, one row per CDR3 protein. In the table there are about 1.4 million distinct CDR3 sequences, roughly 64% of which are singletons. The sequenced sample was blood. The receptor source for this set is a man younger than 30 in good health.

V is TRBV7-2 and J is TRBJ2-5; TRBD2 is a possible D gene (6 bases). TRBJ2-7 matches the DNA end more closely, so the J call is doubtful. CDR1 and CDR2 (germline): SGHTA, FQGNSA. The CDR3 runs 16 residues. CDR3 sequence (DNA): TGTGCCAGCAGCCAACCTCCGGGACTGTATAAGTACGAGCAGTACTTC. Amino acid sequence: CASSQPPGLYKYEQYF.

V and J are TRBV6-6 and TRBJ1-2; D is unclear. Between the trimmed V and J ends, which lost 1 base and 2 bases, there was a span of 11 bases. CDR1 is MNHNY, CDR2 SVGAGI, per germline (reference sequence). This CDR3 is built from 15 residues. CDR3 region: CASSYFPQSNYGYTF. CDR3 DNA: TGTGCCAGCAGTTACTTCCCCCAATCAAACTATGGCTACACCTTC.

The V gene is TRBV6-5, the J gene TRBJ2-1; 7 bases map to TRBD1. CDR3 length: 14 amino acids. V dropped 2 bases and J dropped 5; count of bases not matched to a gene: 3. The germline V gene has CDR1 MNHEY and CDR2 SVGAGI. The CDR3 DNA reads as TGTGCCAGCAGTTACAACAGGGGCCACAATGAGCAGTTCTTC. Encoded protein: CASSYNRGHNEQFF.

The genes are TRBV6-4 and TRBJ1-5; D gene ambiguous. The germline CDR1 and CDR2 sequences are MRHNA and SNTAGT. There are 14 residues in the CDR3. Trimming took off 2 bases at V and 6 bases at J, with 11 bases between the two ends. CDR3 in DNA: TGTGCCAGCAGTGACGGGGATTCTAGTCAGCCCCAGCATTTT. As protein: CASSDGDSSQPQHF.

The chain employs TRBV3-1 and TRBJ2-1; D gene unclear. Trimming shortened V by 7 bases and J by 0 bases, and 19 bases separated the two germline ends. CDR1 is LGHDT, CDR2 YNNKEL, per germline (reference sequence). The length of the CDR3 is 17 residues. The CDR3 is CASTHGSETVSYNEQFF. In DNA form, the CDR3 reads TGTGCCAGCACCCACGGATCCGAGACCGTCTCCTACAATGAGCAGTTCTTC.

V gene TRBV5-1 combines with J gene TRBJ2-1; TRBD2 agrees at 12 bases. Per germline, CDR1 SGHRS and CDR2 YFSETQ. Losses at the gene ends were 5 bases for V and 9 bases for J; bases not matched to a gene: 12. The length of the CDR3 is 16 residues. The CDR3 nucleotides read TGCGCCAGCAGACAAGAGACTAGCGGGAGATTGGTTGAGCAGTTCTTC. Its translation: CASRQETSGRLVEQFF. The full variable domain, its missing parts supplied by reference TRBV5-1 and TRBJ2-1, is KAGVTQTPRYLIKTRGQQVTLSCSPISGHRSVSWYQQTPGQGLQFLFEYFSETQRNKGNFPGRFSGRQFSNSRSEMNVSTLELGDSALYLCASRQETSGRLVEQFFGPGTRLTVL.

V usage is TRBV27 and J usage is TRBJ2-1; the match to TRBD2 covers 12 bases. V trimming: 4 bases; J trimming: 2 bases; junction bases outside the gene matches: 12. CDR3 length: 19 residues. Per the germline V gene, CDR1 is MNHEY and CDR2 is SMNVEV (reference sequence). DNA for the CDR3: TGTGCCAGCAGTTCCGCCCCGCGACTAGCGGGGGCCACCTACAATGAGCAGTTCTTC. Protein product: CASSSAPRLAGATYNEQFF.

The chain couples TRBV7-2 to TRBJ2-3; 8 bases are a match to TRBD2. The germline V gene has CDR1 SGHTA and CDR2 FQGNSA. With 5 bases clipped from V and 6 bases from J, the junction kept 10 bases outside the gene matches. CDR3 size: 15 residues. The CDR3 sequence: CASSRFGGAPDTQYF. CDR3 bases: TGTGCCAGCAGCCGATTCGGGGGGGCGCCGGATACGCAGTATTTT.

The chain uses TRBV7-2 and TRBJ2-1; possible D gene TRBD1, 5 bases. V was clipped by 1 base and J by 9 bases, with 16 bases between them. There are 15 residues in the CDR3. Germline lookup yields CDR1 SGHTA and CDR2 FQGNSA. The CDR3 DNA reads TGTGCCAGCAGCTTAGGTCAGGGTGGTTGGGTTGAGCAGTTCTTC. Translation gives CASSLGQGGWVEQFF.